The sequence of this TCR beta chain was determined in a study of T-cell reconstitution after alpha-beta-depleted transplantation in children (dated by TCRdb to the mid-2010s). The study in broad terms: The study quantitatively tracked T-cell immune reconstitution after TCRalphabeta/CD19-depleted allogeneic hematopoietic cell transplantation in children using TCR repertoire profiling. Study-wide conclusions, independent of this receptor: In some patients, high TCRbeta diversity at day 60 was attributed to recipient T cells and intrathymic progenitors that had survived conditioning. Apparently early alphabetaT-cell count recovery about two months after transplant reportedly relied on only several hundred rapidly expanded clones derived from non-depleted graft cells. Over subsequent months, a decline in hyperexpanded clone frequencies was noted, and after one year, T-cell counts and TCRbeta diversity were mostly ascribed to newly produced T cells.

The library relied on PCR. This sample was sequenced with an Illumina HiSeq 2500. To normalize quantification of the TCRbeta repertoire, the TCR libraries were built with molecular barcoding that relied on unique molecular identifiers. TCRdb reprocessed the public reads (quality trimming at Q25 with fastp, clone calling with MiXCR) and kept in-frame beta chains. Every entry covers one CDR3 protein and lists the most common genes and DNA from its rows. The sample records hundreds of thousands of distinct CDR3 sequences, around 15% of which are singletons. Roughly two fifths of the sample belongs to the ten largest clones. V trim: 1 base; J trim: 5 bases; unmatched bases: 2. The germline V gene encodes CDR1 GTSNPN and CDR2 SVGIG (reference sequence). Spanning cysteine to phenylalanine, the CDR3 consists of 13 amino acids. CDR3 DNA only is kept here, 39 bases in frame from base 1. To note about this clonotype: There is no known antigen for this receptor. No per-base quality is available; no much larger clone lies one base away.

What this sample's treatment or condition label stands for: allogeneic hematopoietic cell transplantation with graft depleted of TCRalphabeta T cells and CD19 B cells. The children who served as transplant recipients had been given grafts of TCRalphabeta/CD19-depleted allogeneic hematopoietic cells. This sequence was found in a male patient between 2 and 10 years old who had a stem cell transplant for acute lymphoblastic leukemia, so the T cells may come from the graft donor. Here the chain combines TRBV30 and TRBJ1-2; the central 9 bases match TRBD1. The material was PBMCs, mostly from graft donor cells, obtained 360 days after TCRalphabeta/CD19-depleted stem cell transplant. The CDR3 reads as follows: CAWSGGTGYGYTF. The nucleotides are TGTGCCTGGAGTGGTGGGACAGGGTATGGCTACACCTTC.